These 8 T cell receptor beta chains came from one sample sequenced in a study of cytomegalovirus exposure and HLA in healthy donors (TCRdb year 2017). Library preparation was by the immunoSEQ multiplex PCR assay. The multiplex PCR relied on a mix of 60 forward primers for TCR Vbeta segments and 13 reverse primers for TCR Jbeta segments. In its TCRdb copy, this immuneACCESS table keeps in-frame sequences only and misses some clones. Where compared with another copy, unresolved V genes explain less than half of these, and the others have no known cause. This sample holds some 130,000 clones; more than 65% were observed only once. The ten largest clonotypes hold 4.2% of the sample. Sequencing was done on a sample of PBMCs. Source of these receptors: a male donor in good health and CMV-seropositive.

A few counts support this clone. The chain joins TRBV11-1 to TRBJ2-7, with D maybe TRBD1 (5 bases). The V gene lost 0 bases and the J gene lost 6 bases, with 15 bases spanning the gap. CDR3 length: 15 amino acids. Germline values: CDR1 SGHAT, CDR2 FQDESV (reference sequence). CDR3 nucleotides: TGTGCCAGCAGCTTAGCGCGTGCAGGGTCGAGCGAGCAGTACTTC. This translates into CASSLARAGSSEQYF.

This clone has more than one count but fewer than ten. This rearrangement joins TRBV2 to TRBJ1-1, with 9 bases identical to TRBD1. V lost 3 bases and J lost 4; bases outside the gene matches: 9. Germline CDR1 is SNHLY and CDR2 is FYNNEI. CDR3 length equals 16 residues. The CDR3 nucleotides read TGTGCCAGCAGTGAGAGGGGGGACAGGGTGAGCACTGAAGCTTTCTTT. Encoded protein: CASSERGDRVSTEAFF.

This clone has more than one count but fewer than ten. The same CDR3 also results from other DNA sequences found in this sample. The genes are TRBV28 and TRBJ1-2; D possibly corresponds to TRBD1 (6 bases). Germline V lookup: CDR1 MDHEN, CDR2 SYDVKM. The CDR3 is 12 amino acids. Trimming cost V 8 bases and J 4 bases, with 11 bases left between them. DNA of the CDR3: TGTGCCAGCTCCCTAGGGGGCTATGGCTACACCTTC. Encoded protein: CASSLGGYGYTF.

The chain uses TRBV4-1 and TRBJ2-1, with 16 nucleotides matching TRBD2. CDR1 is MGHRA and CDR2 is YSYEKL in the germline V gene. The junction had 3 bases not matched to a gene; V was cut back by 1 base and J by 6 bases. The CDR3 is 17 residues long. CDR3 protein: CASSQGGLAGGINEQFF. Written as DNA, the CDR3 is TGCGCCAGCAGCCAAGGGGGACTAGCGGGAGGGATCAATGAGCAGTTCTTC.

The chain recombines TRBV19 with TRBJ1-5, with 9 bases aligning to TRBD1. CDR1 and CDR2 from the germline V gene are LNHDA and SQIVND (reference sequence). CDR3 size: 16 residues. After removal of 5 bases from V and 1 base from J, the junction contained 6 bases not matched to a gene. The CDR3 sequence: CASSLTGGVSNQPQHF. CDR3 nucleotides: TGTGCCAGTAGTTTGACAGGGGGGGTGAGCAATCAGCCCCAGCATTTT.

The rearrangement links TRBV27 to TRBJ2-7; 10 positions agree with TRBD2. V was pared by 5 bases and J by 3 bases, with 16 bases of the junction left unmatched. The germline V gene encodes CDR1 MNHEY and CDR2 SMNVEV (reference sequence). The CDR3 is 18 amino acids. The chain's CDR3 is CASSLLRGAGGPGYEQYF. The CDR3, as DNA: TGTGCCAGCAGTCTCCTCCGGGGAGCGGGGGGGCCGGGCTACGAGCAGTACTTC.

The chain has TRBV4-1 and TRBJ1-2; TRBD1 might be the D (6 bases). Trimming shortened V by 2 bases and J by 2 bases, and 9 bases separated the two germline ends. The CDR3 is made up of 14 amino acids. Germline V gives CDR1 MGHRA, CDR2 YSYEKL. CDR3 protein: CASSQPGTNYGYTF. As DNA, the CDR3 is TGCGCCAGCAGCCAACCCGGGACAAACTATGGCTACACCTTC.

This chain uses TRBV18 with TRBJ1-3; D call uncertain. The germline V gene encodes CDR1 KGHSH and CDR2 LQKENI. Trimming left V 0 bases short and J 3 bases short, with 12 bases between. This CDR3 has 16 residues. As DNA, the CDR3 is TGTGCCAGCTCACCACCGAGGAGCCCGGGTGGAAACACCATATATTTT. Translated: CASSPPRSPGGNTIYF.